This T cell receptor (beta chain) is drawn from a study of molecular identifiers for immune sequencing clone quantification. Findings of the study overall: Jurkat TCR RNA from one cell was spiked into about a million naive cells, and it was reportedly detectable there.

Of note for this clonotype: Its antigen is unknown.

This CDR3 region has 18 residues. J gave up 4 bases and V 3 bases, and 13 bases lay outside the gene matches. With listed TCR primers and previously described methods, bulk TCR libraries were prepared. TCRdb processed the PCR reads anew with MiXCR; each CDR3 protein has one entry. The sample includes approximately 90,000 distinct CDR3 sequences, over 20% of them seen just once. The chain couples TRBV12-3 or TRBV12-4 to TRBJ2-5; 11 bases map to TRBD1. This sequence originates from a human donor in good health. Some libraries in this study had Jurkat cell RNA spiked in. Sequences were obtained from naive CD8+ T cells from blood, with Jurkat cell RNA spiked in. Subset described: FACS-sorted CD8+CD4-CCR7+CD45RA+ naive T cells. The CDR3 is CASSFDGSDRGHLETQYF. DNA for the CDR3: TGTGCCAGCAGTTTTGATGGGTCGGACAGGGGGCATCTAGAGACCCAGTACTTC.